This T cell receptor (beta chain) was recovered during a study of cytomegalovirus exposure and HLA in healthy donors. Study observations and caveats: In vitro work confirmed that three CMV-associated chains recognize CMV antigens.

From germline, CDR1 is SGHDT and CDR2 YYEEEE. There are 15 residues in the CDR3. V dropped 3 bases and J dropped 4; count of bases not matched to a gene: 3. Remarks on this clone: Antigen: not known.

Sequenced by immunoSEQ multiplex PCR; TCRdb stores in-frame clones only, minus some. The sample has about 220,000 clones, about 91% seen once; the top ten hold 2.9%. The receptor was derived from a woman aged 18-30 years in good health and CMV-seronegative. The sample consisted of PBMCs. The chain joins TRBV5-6 to TRBJ2-1, with 11 bases matching TRBD2. In nucleotides, the CDR3 is TGTGCCAGCAGCTGGATAGCGGGAGGGTACAATGAGCAGTTCTTC. Its translation: CASSWIAGGYNEQFF. Full variable domain (remainder filled in from reference TRBV5-6 and TRBJ2-1): DAGVTQSPTHLIKTRGQQVTLRCSPKSGHDTVSWYQQALGQGPQFIFQYYEEEERQRGNFPDRFSGHQFPNYSSELNVNALLLGDSALYLCASSWIAGGYNEQFFGPGTRLTVL.